The entry that follows covers one T cell receptor beta chain sequence. Antigen unknown. The CDR3 consists of 12 residues. V shed 5 bases, J shed 8 bases, and the junction held 7 bases outside the gene matches. From germline, CDR1 is SQVTM and CDR2 ANQGSEA. The data were obtained in a study of T cell responses to AZD1222 COVID-19 vaccine. Points from the study as a whole: The reported proportion of spike-specific TCRs targeting unmutated variant regions was nearly half.

Clones were sequenced by immunoSEQ multiplex PCR, and TCRdb holds only the in-frame ones, with some missing. The profile shows some 130,000 clones, 70% to 90% of them singletons. The source is an adult who received the MenACWY meningococcal vaccine as a control. Sample: peripheral blood, taken 28 days after the second dose of the MenACWY control vaccine. The chain combines TRBV29-1 with TRBJ1-2; 8 bases line up with TRBD1. CDR3: CSVYGQGWGYTF. Here the CDR3 DNA reads TGCAGCGTTTATGGACAGGGATGGGGCTACACCTTC. Together with reference TRBV29-1 and TRBJ1-2, the CDR3 gives the full variable domain: SAVISQKPSRDICQRGTSLTIQCQVDSQVTMMFWYRQQPGQSLTLIATANQGSEATYESGFVIDKFPISRPNLTFSTLTVSNMSPEDSSIYLCSVYGQGWGYTFGSGTRLTVV.